Each of the 7 T cell receptor beta chains below was sequenced from the same sample in a study of blood T cell repertoires in COVID-19. Only in-frame clones appear in the TCRdb table, and some are missing; sequencing was by immunoSEQ multiplex PCR. The sample has 90,000 to 110,000 clones; roughly 76% are singletons. The sequenced sample was peripheral blood. The origin of the receptors is a woman aged 70-85 years with acute or convalescent COVID-19.

The chain recombines TRBV11-2 with TRBJ2-2; a weak D match, TRBD1 (5 bases). The length of the CDR3 is 15 residues. Per the germline V gene, CDR1 is SGHAT and CDR2 is FQNNGV. Trimming took 4 bases from V and 0 from J, leaving 9 bases between them. The CDR3 DNA is TGTGCCAGCAGCTGGACAAACGCGAACACCGGGGAGCTGTTTTTT. Its protein is CASSWTNANTGELFF.

The chain is built from TRBV4-3 and TRBJ2-7; D is possibly TRBD2 (5 bases). The CDR3 length is 15 residues. In germline, CDR1 is LGHNA, CDR2 YSLEER. V lost 0 bases and J lost 3, with 12 bases in between. The CDR3 bases are TGCGCCAGCAGCCAAGACCGAGGGAATGTCTACGAGCAGTACTTC. It specifies CASSQDRGNVYEQYF.

The chain joins TRBV5-1 to TRBJ2-2; TRBD2 might be the D (5 bases). Germline lookup yields CDR1 SGHRS and CDR2 YFSETQ. The CDR3 consists of 14 residues. Trimming pared 5 bases from V and 7 bases from J, leaving 15 bases between. CDR3 nucleotides: TGCGCCAGCAGATATCTAGCAGGATACGGGGAGCTGTTTTTT. Its translation is CASRYLAGYGELFF.

The chain carries TRBV24-1 and TRBJ2-3; TRBD1 aligns across 10 bases. The junction had 6 bases not matched to a gene; V was cut back by 5 bases and J by 5 bases. CDR3 length: 15 residues. Germline CDR1 KGHDR, CDR2 SFDVKD. The DNA for the CDR3 is TGTGCCACCAGTGGCGGGGGACAGGGGCAAGATACGCAGTATTTT. Protein product: CATSGGGQGQDTQYF.

V usage is TRBV30 and J usage is TRBJ2-7, with 9 positions matching TRBD1. Germline-derived CDR1 and CDR2 are GTSNPN and SVGIG (reference sequence). Unmatched junction bases numbered 10, after V lost 0 bases and J lost 1 base. This CDR3 region has 17 residues. The CDR3 nucleotides are TGTGCCTGGAGTGTTTCCCTGGGACAGGGCGTTTCCTACGAGCAGTACTTC. The encoded protein is CAWSVSLGQGVSYEQYF.

V is TRBV6-2 or TRBV6-3 and J is TRBJ1-1; D remains ambiguous. The ends were cut back, 3 bases at V and 8 bases at J, with 7 bases in the middle. The CDR3 consists of 11 residues. CDR1 and CDR2 (germline): MNHEY, SVGEGT. CDR3 nucleotides: TGTGCCAGCAGTTATGGCATCGAAGCTTTCTTT. It is translated as CASSYGIEAFF.

V and J are TRBV19 and TRBJ2-3; TRBD2 matches 14 bases. CDR1 and CDR2 (germline): LNHDA, SQIVND (reference sequence). The CDR3 consists of 15 residues. V shed 10 bases and J 2 bases; nucleotides not matched to a gene: 5. This chain's CDR3 is CATGTSGGVTDTQYF. CDR3 bases: TGTGCCACCGGGACTAGCGGGGGTGTCACAGATACGCAGTATTTT. Full variable domain (outside the CDR3, taken from reference TRBV19 and TRBJ2-3): DGGITQSPKYLFRKEGQNVTLSCEQNLNHDAMYWYRQDPGQGLRLIYYSQIVNDFQKGDIAEGYSVSREKKESFPLTVTSAQKNPTAFYLCATGTSGGVTDTQYFGPGTRLTVL.